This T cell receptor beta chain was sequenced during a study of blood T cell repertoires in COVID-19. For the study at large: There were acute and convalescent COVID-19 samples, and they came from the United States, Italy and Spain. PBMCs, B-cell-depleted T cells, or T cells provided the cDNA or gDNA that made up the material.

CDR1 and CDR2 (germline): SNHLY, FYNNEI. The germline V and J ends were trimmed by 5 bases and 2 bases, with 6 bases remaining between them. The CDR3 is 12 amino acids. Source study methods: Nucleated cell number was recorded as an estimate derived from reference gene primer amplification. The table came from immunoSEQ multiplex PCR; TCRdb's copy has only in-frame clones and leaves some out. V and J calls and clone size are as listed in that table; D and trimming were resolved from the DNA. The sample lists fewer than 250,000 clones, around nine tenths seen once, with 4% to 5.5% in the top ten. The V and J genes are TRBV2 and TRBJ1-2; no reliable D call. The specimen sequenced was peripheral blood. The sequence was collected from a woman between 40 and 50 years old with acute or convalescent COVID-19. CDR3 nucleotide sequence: TGTGCCAGCAGTATGGAGAACTATGGCTACACCTTC. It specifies CASSMENYGYTF.